Below, one TCR beta chain is given with its context. These data belong to a study of blood T cell repertoires in COVID-19. The wider study: T cells, B-cell-depleted T cells, or PBMCs provided the cDNA or gDNA that served as material.

Sequenced by immunoSEQ multiplex PCR; TCRdb stores in-frame clones only, minus some. The table lists fewer than 400,000 clones, approximately 86% of them singletons, with about 3% in the top ten. With 0 bases removed from V and 6 bases from J, the gap between germline ends came to 9 bases. The CDR3 spans 14 residues. Germline CDR1 LNHDA, CDR2 SQIVND (reference sequence). Specimen: peripheral blood. The V and J genes are TRBV19 and TRBJ2-1, with a possible D match to TRBD2 (5 bases). The TCR originated in a human donor in a cohort sampled during active COVID-19. The CDR3 nucleotides are TGTGCCAGTAGTATAGATAGGAGCGGCAATGAGCAGTTCTTC. Its protein product is CASSIDRSGNEQFF.